One sample yielded the 23 T cell receptor beta chains listed below, sequenced in a study of Ad26.COV2.S vaccination and SARS-CoV-2 variants. Sequencing used immunoSEQ multiplex PCR; TCRdb keeps in-frame clones, though not all of them. The sample lists 380,000 or so clones; 80% to 90% were seen once. Treatment of the sample: about 20 received Ad26.COV2.S at low or high dose, single or two shots; roughly five received placebo; per-sample allocation not given. Vaccine and placebo recipients were sampled on day 63 after the first injection. The sample in question was peripheral blood, obtained in a trial of Ad26.COV2.S vaccine versus placebo. The receptors here all came from a person between 18 and 65 years old who received the Ad26.COV2.S COVID-19 vaccine or a placebo.

The chain combines TRBV7-2 with TRBJ1-4; 8 positions match TRBD1. Per germline, CDR1 SGHTA and CDR2 FQGNSA. With V trimmed by 5 bases and J by 7 bases, 6 bases remained unmatched. This CDR3 contains 14 residues. Written as DNA, the CDR3 is TGTGCCAGCAGCCCGGACAGGGCTGGTGAAAAACTGTTTTTT. This codes for CASSPDRAGEKLFF. The whole variable domain, filled in from reference TRBV7-2 and TRBJ1-4, reads GAGVSQSPSNKVTEKGKDVELRCDPISGHTALYWYRQSLGQGLEFLIYFQGNSAPDKSGLPSDRFSAERTGGSVSTLTIQRTQQEDSAVYLCASSPDRAGEKLFFGSGTQLSVL.

This chain joins TRBV11-2 and TRBJ2-7; 11 bases agree with TRBD2. Germline CDR1 is SGHAT and CDR2 is FQNNGV. Trimming cost V 4 bases and J 2 bases; bases outside gene matches: 4. The CDR3 contains 15 residues. The DNA for the CDR3 is TGTGCCAGCAGCTCGGGACTAGCGGTCCCCTACGAGCAGTACTTC. As protein: CASSSGLAVPYEQYF. Complete variable domain (other parts from reference TRBV11-2 and TRBJ2-7): EAGVAQSPRYKIIEKRQSVAFWCNPISGHATLYWYQQILGQGPKLLIQFQNNGVVDDSQLPKDRFSAERLKGVDSTLKIQPAKLEDSAVYLCASSSGLAVPYEQYFGPGTRLTVT.

This clone was seen a few times. The V call is TRBV7-3, the J call TRBJ2-2; tentatively, D is TRBD2 (5 bases). Per germline, CDR1 SGHTA and CDR2 FQGTGA. The CDR3 runs 13 residues. Deletions cut 5 bases from V and 5 bases from J, with 9 bases between. Written as DNA, the CDR3 is TGTGCCAGCAGCCCGCGGGTGACCGGGGAGCTGTTTTTT. It translates to CASSPRVTGELFF.

This chain links TRBV4-2 with TRBJ2-1; 11 bases align to TRBD2. Germline V lookup: CDR1 LGHNA, CDR2 YNFKEQ. This CDR3 contains 17 residues. V was clipped by 0 bases and J by 4 bases; unmatched bases: 5. The DNA of the CDR3 is TGTGCCAGCAGCCAAGATCTTGGGACTAGCGGTTACAATGAGCAGTTCTTC. Its protein product is CASSQDLGTSGYNEQFF.

The V and J genes are TRBV7-8 and TRBJ2-3; 8 nucleotides line up with TRBD2. Germline loops: CDR1 SGHVS, CDR2 FQNEAQ. The trim removed 4 bases at V and 2 bases at J, leaving 5 bases unmatched. The CDR3 consists of 15 residues. CDR3: CASSSIAGITDTQYF. DNA of the CDR3: TGTGCCAGCAGCTCTATAGCGGGGATCACAGATACGCAGTATTTT.

The V gene is TRBV7-9, the J gene TRBJ2-3; 10 bases align to TRBD2. Losses at the gene ends were 5 bases for V and 5 bases for J; bases not matched to a gene: 7. Germline V lookup: CDR1 SEHNR, CDR2 FQNEAQ (reference sequence). CDR3 length equals 15 residues. The CDR3 nucleotides read TGTGCCAGCAGCCCGAGCGGGGGGGCGGGAGATACGCAGTATTTT. Translation: CASSPSGGAGDTQYF. The full variable domain, with the rest looked up from reference TRBV7-9 and TRBJ2-3, is DTGVSQNPRHKITKRGQNVTFRCDPISEHNRLYWYRQTLGQGPEFLTYFQNEAQLEKSRLLSDRFSAERPKGSFSTLEIQRTEQGDSAMYLCASSPSGGAGDTQYFGPGTRLTVL.

The CDR3 loop is CSVNLGGVNQPQHF. CDR3 in DNA: TGCAGCGTGAACCTTGGGGGTGTTAATCAGCCCCAGCATTTT. J is TRBJ1-5 and V is TRBV29-1; a possible D gene is TRBD1 (5 bases). The ends were cut back, 6 bases at V and 4 bases at J, with 16 bases in the middle. This CDR3 is built from 14 residues. Germline V gene data show CDR1 as SQVTM and CDR2 as ANQGSEA.

This sequence joins TRBV7-9 and TRBJ2-3, with TRBD2 matching 13 bases. Per the germline V gene, CDR1 is SEHNR and CDR2 is FQNEAQ (reference sequence). The CDR3 sequence is 16 residues long. The V gene end was trimmed by 5 bases and the J gene end by 4 bases; junction bases not matched to a gene: 6. The CDR3 sequence: CASSATSGGWADTQYF. The CDR3 nucleotides are TGTGCCAGCAGCGCGACTAGCGGGGGGTGGGCAGATACGCAGTATTTT. Variable domain in full (rest from reference TRBV7-9 and TRBJ2-3): DTGVSQNPRHKITKRGQNVTFRCDPISEHNRLYWYRQTLGQGPEFLTYFQNEAQLEKSRLLSDRFSAERPKGSFSTLEIQRTEQGDSAMYLCASSATSGGWADTQYFGPGTRLTVL.

Only one count was recorded for this clone. The V gene is TRBV7-9, the J gene TRBJ2-2; D uncertain. The CDR3 totals 15 residues. Trimming cost V 3 bases and J 5 bases, with 13 bases left between them. Germline V gene lookup returns CDR1 SEHNR and CDR2 FQNEAQ (reference sequence). The CDR3 DNA reads as TGTGCCAGCAGCTTTAGTGTGGTTAGTACCGGGGAGCTGTTTTTT. Protein: CASSFSVVSTGELFF.

The gene calls are TRBV7-9 and TRBJ2-7; TRBD1 matches 8 bases. V dropped 4 bases and J dropped 2; count of bases not matched to a gene: 10. The CDR3 contains 16 residues. Germline values: CDR1 SEHNR, CDR2 FQNEAQ (reference sequence). The DNA of the CDR3 is TGTGCCAGCAGCTCCCCCCGGGACAGGATTCCCTACGAGCAGTACTTC. It specifies CASSSPRDRIPYEQYF.

The chain employs TRBV6-5 and TRBJ1-2; maybe TRBD1 (5 bases). The germline CDR1 and CDR2 sequences are MNHEY and SVGAGI. V was clipped by 5 bases and J by 5 bases, with 15 bases between them. This CDR3 has 14 residues. The CDR3 loop is CASSPFVGTYGYTF. The CDR3 DNA sequence: TGTGCCAGCAGTCCCTTCGTGGGGACGTATGGCTACACCTTC.

The genes are TRBV27 and TRBJ2-7; D perhaps matches TRBD2 (6 bases). The CDR3 is 14 amino acids. Germline CDR1 is MNHEY and CDR2 is SMNVEV (reference sequence). V shed 3 bases and J shed 0 bases, with 9 bases lying between them. This CDR3 reads CASSFGGISYEQYF. In DNA form, the CDR3 reads TGTGCCAGCAGTTTCGGCGGGATCTCCTACGAGCAGTACTTC.

The chain combines TRBV7-9 with TRBJ2-1; 11 nucleotides agree with TRBD2. CDR3 length equals 14 residues. Germline V gene lookup returns CDR1 SEHNR and CDR2 FQNEAQ (reference sequence). V was pared by 7 bases and J by 8 bases, with 7 bases of the junction left unmatched. As DNA, the CDR3 is TGTGCCAGCAAGACTAGCGGGATGGCCGATGAGCAGTTCTTC. Protein product: CASKTSGMADEQFF.

The gene calls are TRBV6-5 and TRBJ1-2, with a tentative D call TRBD1 (5 bases). Germline V gives CDR1 MNHEY, CDR2 SVGAGI. V lost 7 bases, J lost 4 bases, and 13 bases lay in between. The CDR3 runs 13 residues. CDR3 loop: CASTRGGSYGYTF. CDR3 DNA: TGTGCCAGCACGCGGGGGGGAAGCTATGGCTACACCTTC.

The V gene is TRBV29-1, the J gene TRBJ1-3; D call uncertain. V lost 6 bases and J 7 bases, leaving 16 bases between the germline ends. Germline lookup yields CDR1 SQVTM and CDR2 ANQGSEA. The CDR3 has 13 amino acids. The CDR3 coding sequence is TGCAGCGTCGCGGACTTAGGGTACAACACCATATATTTT. It encodes CSVADLGYNTIYF.

The rearrangement links TRBV28 to TRBJ2-2; maybe TRBD1 (6 bases). Germline CDR1 is MDHEN and CDR2 is SYDVKM. CDR3 length: 15 residues. Trimming removed 3 bases at V and 0 bases at J, with 8 bases between. The CDR3, as DNA: TGTGCCAGCAGTTTGGGGGCGCCGAACACCGGGGAGCTGTTTTTT. The encoded protein is CASSLGAPNTGELFF.

The chain recombines TRBV7-8 with TRBJ1-3, with D maybe TRBD1 (6 bases). V was trimmed by 6 bases and J by 4 bases, leaving 13 bases between them. Germline V lookup: CDR1 SGHVS, CDR2 FQNEAQ. CDR3 length: 14 amino acids. CDR3 residues: CASRDTGKGNTIYF. The CDR3 DNA reads as TGTGCCAGCAGAGATACAGGGAAAGGAAACACCATATATTTT. Looking up the rest from reference TRBV7-8 and TRBJ1-3 gives the full variable domain: GAGVSQSPRYKVAKRGQDVALRCDPISGHVSLFWYQQALGQGPEFLTYFQNEAQLDKSGLPSDRFFAERPEGSVSTLKIQRTQQEDSAVYLCASRDTGKGNTIYFGEGSWLTVV.

CDR3 DNA: TGTGCCAGCAGTACATCAGCAGATACGCAGTATTTT. Translation gives CASSTSADTQYF. This rearrangement joins TRBV6-2 or TRBV6-3 to TRBJ2-3, with D hard to call. CDR3 length equals 12 residues. The germline V and J ends were trimmed by 5 bases and 4 bases, with 7 bases remaining between them. The germline CDR1 and CDR2 sequences are MNHEY and SVGEGT.

CDR3 protein: CASSSPRGAAQETQYF. CDR3 DNA: TGTGCCAGCAGCTCTCCCAGGGGGGCAGCTCAAGAGACCCAGTACTTC. The chain has TRBV7-9 and TRBJ2-5, with a possible D match to TRBD1 (7 bases). The CDR3 is 16 amino acids. The V gene lost 4 bases and the J gene lost 2 bases, with 17 bases spanning the gap. CDR1 is SEHNR and CDR2 is FQNEAQ in the germline V gene (reference sequence).

The chain employs TRBV12-5 and TRBJ1-2; 9 bases align to TRBD1. The germline gives CDR1 LGHNT, CDR2 FRNRAP. CDR3 size: 15 residues. Germline trimming cut 6 bases from V and 4 bases from J; bases unmatched to any gene: 9. The CDR3 region is CASGPGTGKAYGYTF. CDR3 coding DNA: TGTGCTAGTGGACCTGGGACAGGGAAGGCCTATGGCTACACCTTC.

This clone was recorded at least ten times. The genes are TRBV28 and TRBJ1-4; tentative D call: TRBD1 (5 bases). The CDR3 totals 16 residues. CDR1 MDHEN and CDR2 SYDVKM come from the germline V gene. Trimming removed 2 bases at V and 6 bases at J, with 16 bases between. The CDR3 sequence is CASSLPFGAGDEKLFF. CDR3 sequence (DNA): TGTGCCAGCAGTTTACCCTTTGGGGCTGGCGATGAAAAACTGTTTTTT. Full variable domain (rest looked up from reference TRBV28 and TRBJ1-4): DVKVTQSSRYLVKRTGEKVFLECVQDMDHENMFWYRQDPGLGLRLIYFSYDVKMKEKGDIPEGYSVSREKKERFSLILESASTNQTSMYLCASSLPFGAGDEKLFFGSGTQLSVL.

The chain recombines TRBV11-2 with TRBJ2-1, with D uncertain. Deletions cut 6 bases from V and 10 bases from J, with 10 bases between. This CDR3 has 11 amino acids. The germline CDR1 and CDR2 sequences are SGHAT and FQNNGV. CDR3 loop: CASSSTWEQFF. The CDR3 DNA reads TGTGCCAGCAGTTCTACTTGGGAGCAGTTCTTC.

The chain is built from TRBV7-3 and TRBJ2-3; 8 nucleotides line up with TRBD2. Germline V lookup: CDR1 SGHTA, CDR2 FQGTGA. V trimming: 2 bases; J trimming: 0 bases; junction bases outside the gene matches: 7. This CDR3 is built from 17 residues. The CDR3 DNA follows: TGTGCCAGCAGCTTAGGGTTTAGCGGGGCAAGCACAGATACGCAGTATTTT. Protein product: CASSLGFSGASTDTQYF.